This T cell receptor (beta chain) was observed in a study of CD8+CD57+ T cells in acquired aplastic anemia. On the study more broadly: When averaged, DNA from sorted CD4+ and CD8+ cells came to approximately 3.2 ug.

The study profiled TCR beta VDJ and CDR3 using genomic DNA as template. TCRdb recomputed calls from the reads with MiXCR, one row per CDR3 protein. The table has 200,000 to 250,000 distinct CDR3 sequences, around 63% seen once; the top ten hold 29%. The clonotype was recovered from a human donor in good health. The sequencing sample was made of sorted CD4+, CD8+, or CD8+CD57+ T cells (not recorded which) from PBMCs.

CDR3 sequence (DNA): TGTGCCAGTAGTCTGTGGGGGGACAATGTGGCCCAGCATTTT. Translating gives CASSLWGDNVAQHF. This chain connects TRBV19 to TRBJ1-5; D is possibly TRBD1 (6 bases). This CDR3 comprises 14 residues. CDR1 and CDR2 (germline): LNHDA, SQIVND (reference sequence). V lost 5 bases and J 11 bases, leaving 19 bases between the germline ends.